A single sample is the source of the 30 T cell receptor beta chains below, sequenced in a study of T-cell reconstitution after alpha-beta-depleted transplantation in children. Preparation of the TCRbeta library involved a method that used unique molecular identifiers. One entry per CDR3 protein, called by TCRdb with MiXCR from the PCR reads. The data hold hundreds of thousands of distinct CDR3 sequences, with 10% to 15% observed a single time. Sequencing used PBMCs, mostly from graft donor cells, obtained 360 days after TCRalphabeta/CD19-depleted stem cell transplant. The receptors originated from a male patient younger than 18 who had a stem cell transplant for acute myeloid leukemia, so the T cells may come from the graft donor.

This clonotype was observed a few times. The chain carries TRBV11-2 and TRBJ2-2; D gene unclear. CDR3 length: 15 amino acids. Germline V gene lookup returns CDR1 SGHAT and CDR2 FQNNGV. Trimming pared 5 bases from V and 4 bases from J, leaving 14 bases between. CDR3: CASSPRQRFTGELFF. CDR3 DNA: TGTGCCAGCAGCCCCCGACAACGGTTCACCGGGGAGCTGTTTTTT.

The table lists this clonotype with a few counts. This rearrangement joins TRBV28 to TRBJ1-5; perhaps TRBD1 as D (5 bases). The ends were cut back, 6 bases at V and 7 bases at J, with 16 bases in the middle. Germline values: CDR1 MDHEN, CDR2 SYDVKM. The CDR3 sequence is 14 residues long. The CDR3 nucleotides are TGTGCCAGCAGACTCGGACAAGGGCCCCAGCCCCAGCATTTT. It codes for CASRLGQGPQPQHF.

This clonotype was observed a handful of times. This chain connects TRBV7-2 to TRBJ2-1; either TRBD1 or TRBD2 may fit D (7 bases each). Germline V CDR1 and CDR2: SGHTA, FQGNSA. CDR3 length equals 13 residues. Between the trimmed V and J ends, which lost 7 bases and 9 bases, there was a span of 16 bases. Here the CDR3 reads CASMRLAGGEQFF. The CDR3 DNA reads TGTGCCAGCATGCGACTAGCAGGGGGTGAGCAGTTCTTC.

The chain joins TRBV4-3 to TRBJ2-7; 7 bases map to TRBD1. The V and J ends lost 4 bases and 7 bases, in that order; junction bases with no gene match: 7. Germline CDR1 reads LGHNA; CDR2 reads YSLEER. The length of the CDR3 is 13 residues. CDR3 nucleotide sequence: TGCGCCAGCAGCCGCGGACAGGCCGGGGAGCAGTACTTC. This sequence encodes CASSRGQAGEQYF.

This clonotype was observed a handful of times. The chain combines TRBV7-9 with TRBJ2-7; no reliable D call. This CDR3 spans 11 amino acids. The germline V and J ends were trimmed by 5 bases and 5 bases, with 7 bases remaining between them. CDR1 and CDR2 from the germline V gene are SEHNR and FQNEAQ (reference sequence). Here the CDR3 reads CASSQKNEQYF. In DNA, the CDR3 is TGTGCCAGCAGCCAAAAGAACGAGCAGTACTTC.

The genes are TRBV9 and TRBJ2-3; D gene uncertain. V was cut by 1 base and J by 4 bases, with 10 bases left in between. Looked up from germline, CDR1 is SGDLS and CDR2 is YYNGEE. The CDR3 extends over 14 amino acids. For the CDR3, the DNA is TGTGCCAGCAGCGTACAGATCGCGGCAGATACGCAGTATTTT. Translation gives CASSVQIAADTQYF. The variable domain in full, completed from reference TRBV9 and TRBJ2-3, reads DSGVTQTPKHLITATGQRVTLRCSPRSGDLSVYWYQQSLDQGLQFLIQYYNGEERAKGNILERFSAQQFPDLHSELNLSSLELGDSALYFCASSVQIAADTQYFGPGTRLTVL.

This clonotype was seen a few times. The chain joins TRBV5-1 to TRBJ1-1; D remains unclear. The V gene's germline CDR1 is SGHRS and CDR2 YFSETQ. The CDR3 is 12 residues long. V gave up 4 bases and J gave up 7 bases, with 11 bases separating them. CDR3 in amino acids: CASSPDGLEAFF. CDR3 bases: TGCGCCAGCAGCCCTGACGGCCTTGAAGCTTTCTTT.

This clonotype was seen only a few times. The V gene is TRBV6-2 or TRBV6-3, the J gene TRBJ2-7; 8 bases are shared with TRBD1. Germline V lookup: CDR1 MNHEY, CDR2 SVGEGT. The junction had 7 bases not matched to a gene; V was cut back by 5 bases and J by 4 bases. The CDR3 covers 14 residues. The CDR3 is CASSRGTGLYEQYF. The CDR3 bases are TGTGCCAGCAGTCGCGGGACAGGATTATACGAGCAGTACTTC.

This chain uses TRBV29-1 with TRBJ1-4; maybe TRBD1 (6 bases). Looked up from germline, CDR1 is SQVTM and CDR2 is ANQGSEA. Trimming removed 7 bases at V and 1 base at J, with 7 bases between. This CDR3 comprises 12 residues. CDR3 coding DNA: TGCAGCGGGGGACAAACTAATGAAAAACTGTTTTTT. Protein product: CSGGQTNEKLFF.

The sample holds many counts of this clonotype. The chain carries TRBV7-2 and TRBJ2-1; perhaps D is TRBD1 or TRBD2 (6 bases each). Looked up from germline, CDR1 is SGHTA and CDR2 is FQGNSA. The CDR3 has 15 residues. The V end was cut by 6 bases, the J end by 9 bases, with 21 bases between. DNA of the CDR3: TGTGCCAGCAGGCTTACTGGGGCGGGACATAGTGAGCAGTTCTTC. It encodes CASRLTGAGHSEQFF.

The V call is TRBV11-2, the J call TRBJ2-5, with 8 bases identical to TRBD1. CDR1 and CDR2 (germline): SGHAT, FQNNGV. The length of the CDR3 is 13 residues. J lost 4 bases, V lost 5 bases, and 3 bases had no gene match. The chain's CDR3 is CASSPGQGETQYF. CDR3 coding DNA: TGTGCCAGCAGCCCCGGACAGGGAGAGACCCAGTACTTC.

There are a few counts of this clonotype. CDR3 sequence reads: CASSFAVGTSKTEAFF. CDR3 sequence (DNA): TGTGCCAGCAGTTTTGCGGTAGGGACTTCGAAGACTGAAGCTTTCTTT. The J gene is TRBJ1-1, the V gene TRBV28; a weak D match, TRBD1 (5 bases). Looked up from germline, CDR1 is MDHEN and CDR2 is SYDVKM. The V end was cut by 3 bases, the J end by 5 bases, with 19 bases between. This CDR3 comprises 16 residues.

Written as DNA, the CDR3 is TGCAGTGCCACCCTTGAGCACCTAGGGGCGCCCCTGGTCGGGGAGCTGTTTTTT. Residues: CSATLEHLGAPLVGELFF. The gene calls are TRBV20-1 and TRBJ2-2; D perhaps matches TRBD1 (5 bases). Trimming pared 6 bases from V and 7 bases from J, leaving 30 bases between. CDR3 length: 18 amino acids. Germline loops: CDR1 DFQATT, CDR2 SNEGSKA (reference sequence).

This chain links TRBV20-1 with TRBJ2-7; 11 nucleotides match TRBD2. This CDR3 region has 16 residues. CDR1 is DFQATT, CDR2 SNEGSKA, per germline (reference sequence). V gave up 0 bases and J gave up 6 bases; unmatched junction bases: 10. The CDR3 DNA follows: TGCAGTGCTAGAGATCTAACTAGCGGGAGTAGGACCGAGCAGTACTTC. It specifies CSARDLTSGSRTEQYF.

The chain carries TRBV29-1 and TRBJ2-2; weak D call: TRBD2 (6 bases). There are 13 residues in the CDR3. The germline gives CDR1 SQVTM, CDR2 ANQGSEA. V was cut by 4 bases and J by 3 bases, with 9 bases left in between. The CDR3 DNA reads as TGCAGCGTTGGGGGACTCTACACCGGGGAGCTGTTTTTT. Its protein product is CSVGGLYTGELFF.

This clonotype occurred many times. This chain uses TRBV19 with TRBJ2-3, with 7 bases identical to TRBD2. The CDR3 is 15 residues long. Germline V gives CDR1 LNHDA, CDR2 SQIVND (reference sequence). V was clipped by 2 bases and J by 4 bases; unmatched bases: 6. The CDR3 loop reads CASSIRGSGPDTQYF. Here the CDR3 DNA reads TGTGCCAGTAGTATACGCGGGAGTGGCCCAGATACGCAGTATTTT.

The rearrangement links TRBV15 to TRBJ2-7; D might be TRBD2 (6 bases). This CDR3 has 14 amino acids. Germline V gene sequence: CDR1 LNHNV, CDR2 YYDKDF (reference sequence). Trimming stripped 7 bases from V and 3 bases from J, with 16 bases between. This CDR3 reads CATIPEGLNYEQYF. Written as DNA, the CDR3 is TGTGCCACCATCCCAGAGGGACTTAACTACGAGCAGTACTTC.

The J gene is TRBJ2-1, the V gene TRBV4-3; D gene ambiguous. This CDR3 region has 15 residues. The germline V gene has CDR1 LGHNA and CDR2 YSLEER. The V gene lost 5 bases and the J gene lost 4 bases, with 15 bases spanning the gap. The CDR3 DNA is TGCGCCAGCAGCTCCCTACCTTCAGTATACAATGAGCAGTTCTTC. Its protein product is CASSSLPSVYNEQFF.

This clonotype has a handful of counts. The chain carries TRBV29-1 and TRBJ2-5; TRBD1 or TRBD2 may be the D gene (5 bases each). V shed 6 bases and J shed 2 bases, with 7 bases lying between them. The length of the CDR3 is 11 residues. Per germline, CDR1 SQVTM and CDR2 ANQGSEA. CDR3 loop: CSVGRQETQYF. CDR3 DNA: TGCAGCGTGGGACGTCAAGAGACCCAGTACTTC.

This clonotype was seen only a few times. V and J are TRBV9 and TRBJ2-7, with unresolved D. This CDR3 spans 13 amino acids. Deletions cut 0 bases from V and 3 bases from J, with 7 bases between. CDR1 is SGDLS, CDR2 YYNGEE, per germline. This chain's CDR3 is CASSVGVDYEQYF. The CDR3 DNA is TGTGCCAGCAGCGTAGGAGTGGACTACGAGCAGTACTTC.

This chain links TRBV19 with TRBJ2-5; D possibly uses TRBD1 or TRBD2 (7 bases each). This CDR3 is 12 amino acids long. The V gene lost 5 bases and the J gene lost 10 bases, with 14 bases spanning the gap. CDR1 is LNHDA, CDR2 SQIVND, per germline (reference sequence). The DNA for the CDR3 is TGTGCCAGTAGTCACAGGGGAGGGGACCAGTACTTC. Its protein is CASSHRGGDQYF.

CDR3 in amino acids: CASSQDLGGTGTYEQYF. CDR3 DNA sequence: TGCGCCAGCAGCCAAGATTTGGGCGGGACAGGGACGTACGAGCAGTACTTC. The chain employs TRBV4-3 and TRBJ2-7, with 9 bases identical to TRBD1. V trimming: 0 bases; J trimming: 4 bases; junction bases outside the gene matches: 10. The germline CDR1 and CDR2 sequences are LGHNA and YSLEER. This CDR3 comprises 17 residues.

Remarks on this clonotype: This may be a read error, as it is one base from a much larger clone. This CDR3 fails to terminate in the conserved phenylalanine or tryptophan, so it likely reflects a read error. CDR3 nucleotide sequence: TGTGCCAGCAGCTCTAGGGGGACTAGCACAGATACGCAGTATGTT. Its protein product is CASSSRGTSTDTQYV. This chain uses TRBV11-2 with TRBJ2-3; either TRBD1 or TRBD2 may supply D (6 bases each). Germline V lookup: CDR1 SGHAT, CDR2 FQNNGV. V lost 4 bases, J lost 0 bases, and 11 bases lay in between. The CDR3 loop spans 15 amino acids.

This clonotype was counted many times. V is TRBV28 and J is TRBJ2-7; 9 bases fit TRBD2. V lost 2 bases to trimming and J lost 6 bases; unmatched junction nucleotides: 14. Looked up from germline, CDR1 is MDHEN and CDR2 is SYDVKM. This CDR3 is built from 17 residues. The CDR3 nucleotides read TGTGCCAGCAGTTTACTTGTGCGGGGGACTAGCTTTACCGAGCAGTACTTC. This translates into CASSLLVRGTSFTEQYF. Combining the CDR3 with reference TRBV28 and TRBJ2-7 gives the whole variable domain DVKVTQSSRYLVKRTGEKVFLECVQDMDHENMFWYRQDPGLGLRLIYFSYDVKMKEKGDIPEGYSVSREKKERFSLILESASTNQTSMYLCASSLLVRGTSFTEQYFGPGTRLTVT.

This clonotype was counted only a few times. This sequence joins TRBV28 and TRBJ2-3; TRBD2 matches 13 bases. This CDR3 region has 16 residues. Germline trimming cut 6 bases from V and 4 bases from J; bases unmatched to any gene: 7. Germline V gene data show CDR1 as MDHEN and CDR2 as SYDVKM. The CDR3 spells CASSPTSGRASDTQYF. CDR3 nucleotides: TGTGCCAGCAGCCCTACTAGCGGGAGGGCTTCAGATACGCAGTATTTT.

The rearrangement joins TRBV28 to TRBJ1-5, with D possibly matching TRBD1 (5 bases). In germline, CDR1 is MDHEN, CDR2 SYDVKM. The CDR3 contains 12 residues. The V gene lost 7 bases and the J gene lost 7 bases, with 11 bases spanning the gap. Here the CDR3 reads CASKLQAQPQHF. In DNA form, the CDR3 reads TGTGCCAGCAAGTTACAGGCCCAGCCCCAGCATTTT.

The chain employs TRBV7-2 and TRBJ2-7; D is unresolved. V was pared by 4 bases and J by 2 bases, with 12 bases between. This CDR3 has 14 residues. The germline gives CDR1 SGHTA, CDR2 FQGNSA. The CDR3 DNA follows: TGTGCCAGCAGCTCCGGCGGTCGGACCTACGAGCAGTACTTC. This codes for CASSSGGRTYEQYF.

In its sample, this clonotype was seen a few times. This chain joins TRBV9 and TRBJ2-1; 9 nucleotides match TRBD2. J was trimmed by 3 bases and V by 3 bases; bases with no gene match: 10. The CDR3 runs to 17 residues. Germline assignment: CDR1 SGDLS and CDR2 YYNGEE. The chain's CDR3 is CASSALAGAVSYNEQFF. CDR3 bases: TGTGCCAGCAGCGCCTTAGCGGGGGCGGTTAGCTACAATGAGCAGTTCTTC.

This clonotype was picked up many times. Here the CDR3 DNA reads TGCAGTGCCCCGGACTCGAGCTCCTACAATGAGCAGTTCTTC. Amino acids: CSAPDSSSYNEQFF. This chain links TRBV20-1 with TRBJ2-1; tentative D call: TRBD2 (5 bases). The CDR3 runs to 14 residues. V lost 6 bases and J 0 bases, leaving 12 bases between the germline ends. Germline V lookup: CDR1 DFQATT, CDR2 SNEGSKA (reference sequence).

This rearrangement joins TRBV7-3 to TRBJ2-2; 7 bases align to TRBD1. CDR3 length: 15 amino acids. V shed 1 base, J shed 6 bases, and the junction held 5 bases outside the gene matches. From germline, CDR1 is SGHTA and CDR2 FQGTGA. Here the CDR3 DNA reads TGTGCCAGCAGCTTAATTGAGGGGGCGGCCGGGGAGCTGTTTTTT. It codes for CASSLIEGAAGELFF. The full variable domain, rest sourced from reference TRBV7-3 and TRBJ2-2, is GAGVSQTPSNKVTEKGKYVELRCDPISGHTALYWYRQSLGQGPEFLIYFQGTGAADDSGLPNDRFFAVRPEGSVSTLKIQRTERGDSAVYLCASSLIEGAAGELFFGEGSRLTVL.